The 9 T cell receptor beta chains below were found in one sample sequenced in a study of T cells in localized non-small cell lung cancer. Measured with immunoSEQ multiplex PCR; TCRdb has only the in-frame clones, and not every one. The sample includes around 29,000 clones, around 91% seen only once; the top ten take 0.9% to 1.2%. Sequenced material: peripheral blood, taken before any cancer treatment. The receptors shown here come from a woman aged 40-70 years with stage I lung adenocarcinoma.

The rearrangement joins TRBV6-1 to TRBJ2-3; D assignment may be TRBD1 or TRBD2 (6 bases each). V lost 6 bases and J 0 bases, leaving 13 bases between the germline ends. The CDR3 loop spans 15 amino acids. In germline, CDR1 is MNHNS, CDR2 SASEGT. This CDR3 reads CASRGGGMSTDTQYF. CDR3 bases: TGTGCCAGCAGGGGGGGCGGGATGAGCACAGATACGCAGTATTTT.

V and J are TRBV19 and TRBJ1-2; 11 bases fit TRBD1. V shed 7 bases, J shed 5 bases, and the junction held 9 bases outside the gene matches. The germline V gene encodes CDR1 LNHDA and CDR2 SQIVND (reference sequence). This CDR3 has 15 amino acids. The CDR3 region is CASTTRGDRGYGYTF. CDR3 nucleotide sequence: TGTGCCAGTACCACGAGAGGGGACAGGGGGTATGGCTACACCTTC.

The CDR3 is CASSLGTGNTGANVLTF. The DNA for the CDR3 is TGTGCCAGCAGCTTAGGGACAGGGAATACGGGGGCCAACGTCCTGACTTTC. The chain employs TRBV7-6 and TRBJ2-6, with 8 bases fitting TRBD1. Germline V gives CDR1 SGHVS, CDR2 FNYEAQ. Trimming took 1 base from V and 4 from J; bases not matched to a gene: 6. The CDR3 runs to 17 residues.

CDR3 amino acids: CASSMMVSNYGYTF. The CDR3 coding sequence is TGTGCCAGTAGTATGATGGTATCTAACTATGGCTACACCTTC. The rearrangement links TRBV19 to TRBJ1-2, with D unclear. V was pared by 3 bases and J by 0 bases, with 8 bases between. The CDR3 totals 14 residues. The germline V gene has CDR1 LNHDA and CDR2 SQIVND (reference sequence). The whole variable domain, remainder taken from reference TRBV19 and TRBJ1-2, is DGGITQSPKYLFRKEGQNVTLSCEQNLNHDAMYWYRQDPGQGLRLIYYSQIVNDFQKGDIAEGYSVSREKKESFPLTVTSAQKNPTAFYLCASSMMVSNYGYTFGSGTRLTVV.

This chain links TRBV7-9 with TRBJ2-1, with 11 nucleotides matching TRBD2. J was trimmed by 6 bases and V by 8 bases; bases with no gene match: 6. This CDR3 spans 14 amino acids. Germline lookup yields CDR1 SEHNR and CDR2 FQNEAQ (reference sequence). The CDR3 loop reads CASQLAGAGNEQFF. DNA for the CDR3: TGTGCCAGCCAACTAGCGGGGGCAGGCAATGAGCAGTTCTTC.

This rearrangement joins TRBV19 to TRBJ2-1, with 7 bases fitting TRBD2. Trimming cost V 5 bases and J 6 bases; bases outside gene matches: 10. The CDR3 runs to 15 residues. In germline, CDR1 is LNHDA, CDR2 SQIVND (reference sequence). This CDR3 reads CASSLGGRDINEQFF. The CDR3 nucleotides are TGTGCCAGTAGTCTTGGAGGGAGGGATATCAATGAGCAGTTCTTC.

The rearrangement uses TRBV7-2 and TRBJ2-1; TRBD2 might be the D (5 bases). This CDR3 comprises 16 residues. Germline CDR1 and CDR2: SGHTA and FQGNSA. The V gene lost 4 bases and the J gene lost 8 bases, with 21 bases spanning the gap. CDR3 region: CASSSGLQRSVYEQFF. The CDR3 bases are TGTGCCAGCAGCTCTGGGCTCCAGCGTAGCGTCTATGAGCAGTTCTTC.

This clone was seen just once. The chain combines TRBV10-2 with TRBJ2-2; a weak D match, TRBD2 (6 bases). The CDR3 length is 15 residues. Trimming removed 6 bases at V and 0 bases at J, with 11 bases between. Germline V lookup: CDR1 WSHSY, CDR2 SAAADI. CDR3 coding DNA: TGCGCCAGCAGCGCCGGGACTGCGAACACCGGGGAGCTGTTTTTT. It encodes CASSAGTANTGELFF.

The chain employs TRBV27 and TRBJ1-1; no clear D gene. Germline lookup yields CDR1 MNHEY and CDR2 SMNVEV (reference sequence). The V end lost 2 bases, the J end lost 1 base, and 14 bases lay between the germline ends. The CDR3 loop spans 16 amino acids. CDR3 nucleotide sequence: TGTGCCAGCAGTTTAAAGAGTTCTCGGGGGAACACTGAAGCTTTCTTT. It yields the protein CASSLKSSRGNTEAFF.